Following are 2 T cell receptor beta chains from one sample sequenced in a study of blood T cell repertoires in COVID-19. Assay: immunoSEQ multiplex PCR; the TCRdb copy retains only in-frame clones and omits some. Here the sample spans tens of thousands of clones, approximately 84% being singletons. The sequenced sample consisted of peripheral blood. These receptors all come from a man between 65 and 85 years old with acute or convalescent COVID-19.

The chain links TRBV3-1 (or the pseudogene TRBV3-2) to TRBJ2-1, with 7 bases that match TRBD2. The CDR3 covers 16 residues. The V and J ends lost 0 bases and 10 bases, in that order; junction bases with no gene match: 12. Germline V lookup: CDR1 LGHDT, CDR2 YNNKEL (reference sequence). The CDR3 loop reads CASSQDGLAVRQEQFF. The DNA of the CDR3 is TGTGCCAGCAGCCAAGATGGTCTAGCGGTCCGTCAGGAGCAGTTCTTC.

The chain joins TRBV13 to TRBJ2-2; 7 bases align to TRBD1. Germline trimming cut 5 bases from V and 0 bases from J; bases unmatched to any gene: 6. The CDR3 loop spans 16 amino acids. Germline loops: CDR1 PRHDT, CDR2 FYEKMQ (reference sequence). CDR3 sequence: CASSNTGAPNTGELFF. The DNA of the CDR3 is TGTGCCAGCAGCAACACAGGGGCCCCGAACACCGGGGAGCTGTTTTTT.